One T cell receptor beta chain is described in this entry. Which antigen it targets is not known. Base quality data are lacking; no much larger clone is found one base away. These data belong to a study of regulatory T cells after allogeneic stem cell transplantation (dated by TCRdb to 2016 to 2019). Looking at the study overall: Patients were grouped by whether acute graft-versus-host disease developed within 100 days after stem cell transplantation. Conventional CD4+ T cells defined as CD4+CD25+/-CD127+ were also sorted and TCR-sequenced for comparison in the study. The study compared the TCR repertoire of regulatory T cells after allogeneic stem cell transplantation in patients who had acute graft-versus-host disease versus patients who did not. CD4+CD25+CD127- regulatory T cells were isolated from patient PBMCs by fluorescence-activated cell sorting. The research as a whole found: Because of the small patient sample size, validation of the findings in a larger cohort was required. None of the regulatory T-cell clones was shared across all patients, and no significant correlation was found between sorted cell numbers and the inverse Simpson index. No significant difference in conventional CD4+ T-cell repertoire diversity was found between patients with and without graft-versus-host disease. Patients without graft-versus-host disease showed a less diverse, more focused regulatory T-cell TCR repertoire than patients with the disease. In non-GvHD patients, the top 10 regulatory T-cell clones took up a significantly larger share of the repertoire, which suggests that presumably allo-specific protective clones had expanded.

As encoded in the germline V gene (reference sequence), CDR1 is LGHDT while CDR2 is YNNKEL. From the cysteine through the phenylalanine, the CDR3 covers 13 amino acids. Only CDR3 DNA remains: 39 bases, in frame from the first base. V gives up 5 bases and J gives up 9 bases, and the segment between their germline ends measures 16 bases. The time point label of this sample denotes: 30 days after allogeneic hematopoietic stem cell transplantation. At 30 days after allogeneic hematopoietic stem cell transplantation, peripheral blood mononuclear cells were collected from the patients. The reads were generated on an Illumina MiSeq. After the RNA was reverse transcribed with the SMARTer RACE cDNA Amplification kit, the TCR beta CDR3 region was amplified. The RNeasy Mini Kit was used to extract RNA from the sorted cells. TCR beta amplicons were sequenced using Illumina paired-end sequencing. The authors processed their data as follows. MiXCR, VDJtools and the tcR R package were used for TCR repertoire analysis. The inverse Simpson index served to quantify diversity, and clones were sorted into rare, small, medium or expanded bins based on their proportion of the repertoire. The public sequencing data were trimmed at Q25 with fastp and processed into clonotypes with MiXCR by TCRdb, which kept only in-frame beta chains. Every CDR3 protein is listed once, alongside the most common genes and DNA of its rows. These V and J calls originate from TCRdb's pipeline instead of the authors' own analysis. For this sample there are approximately 4,600 distinct CDR3 sequences; 96% appear just once. 40% of the sample is in the top ten clones.

The material sequenced was sorted CD4+ T cells from blood (whether regulatory or conventional is not recorded), taken 30 days after allogeneic stem cell transplant. The receptor was isolated from a human patient who had an allogeneic stem cell transplant, so the T cells may come from the graft donor. The receptor chain draws on TRBV3-1 and TRBJ2-5; the D gene identity is not certain. The CDR3 loop reads CASSLGLQAAQYF. At the DNA level, the sequence is TGTGCCAGCAGCTTGGGCCTCCAAGCTGCCCAGTACTTC.